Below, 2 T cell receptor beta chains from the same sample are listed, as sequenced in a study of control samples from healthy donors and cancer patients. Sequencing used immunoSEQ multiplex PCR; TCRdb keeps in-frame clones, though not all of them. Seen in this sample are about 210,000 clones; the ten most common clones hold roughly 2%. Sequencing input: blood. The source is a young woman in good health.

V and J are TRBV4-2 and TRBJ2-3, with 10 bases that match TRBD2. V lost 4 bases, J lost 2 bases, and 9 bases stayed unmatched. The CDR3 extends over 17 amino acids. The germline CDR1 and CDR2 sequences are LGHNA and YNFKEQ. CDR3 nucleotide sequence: TGTGCCAGCAGCCGATCGGGACTAGCGCCCGCCACAGATACGCAGTATTTT. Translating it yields CASSRSGLAPATDTQYF.

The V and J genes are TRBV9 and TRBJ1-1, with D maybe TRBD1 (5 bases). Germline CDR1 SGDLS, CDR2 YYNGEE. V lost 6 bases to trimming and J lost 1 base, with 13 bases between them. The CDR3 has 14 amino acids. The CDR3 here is CASTHTGQNTEAFF. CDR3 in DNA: TGTGCCAGCACCCATACGGGGCAGAACACTGAAGCTTTCTTT.